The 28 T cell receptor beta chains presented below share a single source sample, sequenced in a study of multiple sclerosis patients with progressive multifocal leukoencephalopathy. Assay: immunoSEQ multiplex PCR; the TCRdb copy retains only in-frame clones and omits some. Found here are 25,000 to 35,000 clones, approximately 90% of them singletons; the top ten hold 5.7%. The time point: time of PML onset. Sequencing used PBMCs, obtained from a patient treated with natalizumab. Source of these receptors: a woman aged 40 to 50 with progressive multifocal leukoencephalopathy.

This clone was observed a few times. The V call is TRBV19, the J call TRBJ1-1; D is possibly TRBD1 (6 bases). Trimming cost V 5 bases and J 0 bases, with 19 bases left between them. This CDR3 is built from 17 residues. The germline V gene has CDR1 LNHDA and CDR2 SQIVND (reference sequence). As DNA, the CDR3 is TGTGCCAGTAGTTCCGGGACACATTTTGACATGAACACTGAAGCTTTCTTT. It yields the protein CASSSGTHFDMNTEAFF. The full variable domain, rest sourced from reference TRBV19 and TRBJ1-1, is DGGITQSPKYLFRKEGQNVTLSCEQNLNHDAMYWYRQDPGQGLRLIYYSQIVNDFQKGDIAEGYSVSREKKESFPLTVTSAQKNPTAFYLCASSSGTHFDMNTEAFFGQGTRLTVV.

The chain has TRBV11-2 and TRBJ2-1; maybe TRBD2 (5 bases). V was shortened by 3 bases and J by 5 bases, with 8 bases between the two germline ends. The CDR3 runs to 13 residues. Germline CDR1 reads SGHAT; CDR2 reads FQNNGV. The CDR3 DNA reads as TGTGCCAGCAGCTTCAGCGGAGACAATGAGCAGTTCTTC. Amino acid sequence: CASSFSGDNEQFF.

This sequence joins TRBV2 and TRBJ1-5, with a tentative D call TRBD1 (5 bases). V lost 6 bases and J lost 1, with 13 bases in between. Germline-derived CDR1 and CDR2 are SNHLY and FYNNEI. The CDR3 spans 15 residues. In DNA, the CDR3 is TGTGCCAGCAGAGCCCAGGGAGGGAGCAATCAGCCCCAGCATTTT. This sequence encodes CASRAQGGSNQPQHF.

The CDR3 reads CASSPLGRVSGNTIYF. CDR3 bases: TGTGCCAGCAGCCCGCTGGGGCGGGTCTCTGGAAACACCATATATTTT. The V and J genes are TRBV4-2 and TRBJ1-3; tentative D call: TRBD1 (5 bases). CDR3 length: 16 amino acids. Germline CDR1 reads LGHNA; CDR2 reads YNFKEQ. Trimming cost V 4 bases and J 0 bases, with 13 bases left between them.

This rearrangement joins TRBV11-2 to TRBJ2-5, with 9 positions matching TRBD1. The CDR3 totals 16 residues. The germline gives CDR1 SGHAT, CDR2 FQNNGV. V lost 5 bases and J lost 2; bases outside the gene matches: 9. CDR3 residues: CASSILGTGPQETQYF. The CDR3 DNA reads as TGTGCCAGCAGCATTCTCGGGACAGGGCCTCAAGAGACCCAGTACTTC.

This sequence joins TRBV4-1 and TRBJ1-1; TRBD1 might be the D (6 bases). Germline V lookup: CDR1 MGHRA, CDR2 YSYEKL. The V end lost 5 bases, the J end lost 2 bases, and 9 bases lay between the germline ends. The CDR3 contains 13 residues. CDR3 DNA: TGCGCCAGCAGCAAGGGGGGCAACACTGAAGCTTTCTTT. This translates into CASSKGGNTEAFF.

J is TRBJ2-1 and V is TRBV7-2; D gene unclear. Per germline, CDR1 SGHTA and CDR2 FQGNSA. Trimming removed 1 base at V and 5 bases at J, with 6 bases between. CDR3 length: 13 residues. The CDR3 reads CASSLVEDNEQFF. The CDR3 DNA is TGTGCCAGCAGCTTAGTTGAGGACAATGAGCAGTTCTTC.

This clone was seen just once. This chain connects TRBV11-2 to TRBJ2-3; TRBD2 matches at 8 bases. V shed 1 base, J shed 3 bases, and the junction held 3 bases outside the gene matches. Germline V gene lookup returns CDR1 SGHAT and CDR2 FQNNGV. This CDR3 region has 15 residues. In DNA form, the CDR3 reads TGTGCCAGCAGCTTAGCGGGGGGGCGAACAGATACGCAGTATTTT. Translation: CASSLAGGRTDTQYF. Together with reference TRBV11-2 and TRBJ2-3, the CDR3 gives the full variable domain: EAGVAQSPRYKIIEKRQSVAFWCNPISGHATLYWYQQILGQGPKLLIQFQNNGVVDDSQLPKDRFSAERLKGVDSTLKIQPAKLEDSAVYLCASSLAGGRTDTQYFGPGTRLTVL.

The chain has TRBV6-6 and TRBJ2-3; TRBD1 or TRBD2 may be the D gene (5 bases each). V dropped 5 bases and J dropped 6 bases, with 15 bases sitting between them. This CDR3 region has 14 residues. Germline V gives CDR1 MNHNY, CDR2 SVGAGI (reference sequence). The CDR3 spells CASSNPGRGDTQYF. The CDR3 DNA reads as TGTGCCAGCAGTAATCCGGGACGAGGGGATACGCAGTATTTT.

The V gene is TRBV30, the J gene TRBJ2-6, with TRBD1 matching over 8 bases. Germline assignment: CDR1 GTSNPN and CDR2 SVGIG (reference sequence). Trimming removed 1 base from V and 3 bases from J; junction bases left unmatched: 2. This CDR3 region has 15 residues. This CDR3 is CAWSEQGVGANVLTF. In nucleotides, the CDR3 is TGTGCCTGGAGTGAACAGGGGGTTGGGGCCAACGTCCTGACTTTC.

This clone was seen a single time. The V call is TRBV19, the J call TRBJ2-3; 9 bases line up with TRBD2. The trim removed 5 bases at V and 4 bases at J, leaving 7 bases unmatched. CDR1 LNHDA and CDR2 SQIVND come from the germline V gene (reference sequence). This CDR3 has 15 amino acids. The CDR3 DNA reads TGTGCCAGTAGTCTGAGCGGGAGGATCCCAGATACGCAGTATTTT. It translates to CASSLSGRIPDTQYF.

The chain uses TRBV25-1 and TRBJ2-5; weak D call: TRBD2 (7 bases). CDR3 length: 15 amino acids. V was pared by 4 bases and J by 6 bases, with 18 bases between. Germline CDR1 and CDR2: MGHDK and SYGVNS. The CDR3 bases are TGTGCCAGCAGTGCCCCGGGGGGCCGCGGGCAGACCCAGTACTTC. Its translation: CASSAPGGRGQTQYF.

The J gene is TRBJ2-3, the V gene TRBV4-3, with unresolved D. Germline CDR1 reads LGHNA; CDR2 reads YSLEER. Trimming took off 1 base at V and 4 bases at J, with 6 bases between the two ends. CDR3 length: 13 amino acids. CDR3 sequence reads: CASSQGRADTQYF. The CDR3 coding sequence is TGCGCCAGCAGCCAAGGTCGGGCAGATACGCAGTATTTT.

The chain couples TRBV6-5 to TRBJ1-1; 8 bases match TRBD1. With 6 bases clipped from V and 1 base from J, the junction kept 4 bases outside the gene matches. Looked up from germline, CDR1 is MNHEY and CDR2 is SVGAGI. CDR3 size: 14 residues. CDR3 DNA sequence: TGTGCCAGCAGACAGGGGGTAGGGAACACTGAAGCTTTCTTT. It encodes CASRQGVGNTEAFF.

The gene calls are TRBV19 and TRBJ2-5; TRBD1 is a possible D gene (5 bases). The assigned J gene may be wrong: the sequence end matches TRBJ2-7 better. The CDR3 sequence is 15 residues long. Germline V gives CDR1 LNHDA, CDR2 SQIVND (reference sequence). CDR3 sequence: CASSPTWGSDYEQYF. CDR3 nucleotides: TGTGCCAGTAGCCCGACGTGGGGCTCGGACTACGAGCAGTACTTC.

Written as DNA, the CDR3 is TGCGCCAGCAGCTCCCGCCGGGGAGCCAAAAACATTCAGTACTTC. Translated: CASSSRRGAKNIQYF. The rearrangement uses TRBV5-1 and TRBJ2-4; possible D gene TRBD2, 5 bases. The ends were cut back, 3 bases at V and 0 bases at J, with 10 bases in the middle. The CDR3 contains 15 residues. The germline gives CDR1 SGHRS, CDR2 YFSETQ.

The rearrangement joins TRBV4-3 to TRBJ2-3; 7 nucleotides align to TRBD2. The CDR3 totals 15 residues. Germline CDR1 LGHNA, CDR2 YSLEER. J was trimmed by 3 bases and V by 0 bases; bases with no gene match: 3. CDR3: CASSQEWGGTDTQYF. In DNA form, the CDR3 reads TGCGCCAGCAGCCAAGAATGGGGGGGTACAGATACGCAGTATTTT.

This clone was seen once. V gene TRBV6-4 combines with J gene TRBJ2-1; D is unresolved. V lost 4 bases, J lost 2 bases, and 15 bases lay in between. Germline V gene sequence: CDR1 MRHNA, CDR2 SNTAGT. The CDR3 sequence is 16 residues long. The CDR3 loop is CASSVDTGNPYNEQFF. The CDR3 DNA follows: TGTGCCAGCAGTGTTGACACGGGTAACCCCTACAATGAGCAGTTCTTC.

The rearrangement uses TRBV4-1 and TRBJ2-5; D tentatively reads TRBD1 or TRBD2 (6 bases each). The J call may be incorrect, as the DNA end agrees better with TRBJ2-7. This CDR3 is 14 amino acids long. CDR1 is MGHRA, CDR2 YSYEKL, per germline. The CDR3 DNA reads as TGCGCCAGCAGCCAAGATACGGGGGCTCGCGAGCAGTACTTC. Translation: CASSQDTGAREQYF.

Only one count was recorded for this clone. The CDR3 bases are TGCGCCAGCAGCTTGGGCGCCGTTAACACCGGGGAGCTGTTTTTT. Its protein is CASSLGAVNTGELFF. The chain joins TRBV5-1 to TRBJ2-2; no clear D gene. This CDR3 comprises 15 residues. CDR1 is SGHRS, CDR2 YFSETQ, per germline. Trimming stripped 0 bases from V and 2 bases from J, with 8 bases between.

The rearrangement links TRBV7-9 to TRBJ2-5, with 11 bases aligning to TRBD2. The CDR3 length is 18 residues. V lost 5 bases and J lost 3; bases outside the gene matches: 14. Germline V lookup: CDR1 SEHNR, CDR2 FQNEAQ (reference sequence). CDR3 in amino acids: CASSPNRLAGTNKETQYF. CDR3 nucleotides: TGTGCCAGCAGCCCAAATCGACTAGCGGGGACGAACAAAGAGACCCAGTACTTC.

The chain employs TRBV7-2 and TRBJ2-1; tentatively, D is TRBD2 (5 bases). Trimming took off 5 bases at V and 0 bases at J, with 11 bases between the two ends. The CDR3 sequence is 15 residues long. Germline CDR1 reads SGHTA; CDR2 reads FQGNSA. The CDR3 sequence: CASSPDGISYNEQFF. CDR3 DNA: TGTGCCAGCAGCCCTGACGGGATCTCCTACAATGAGCAGTTCTTC.

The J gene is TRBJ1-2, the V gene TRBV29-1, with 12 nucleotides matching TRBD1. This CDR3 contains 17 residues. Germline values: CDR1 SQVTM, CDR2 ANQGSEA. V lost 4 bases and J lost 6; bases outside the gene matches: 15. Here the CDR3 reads CSVAMTYRDRGRNGYTF. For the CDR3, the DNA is TGCAGCGTTGCGATGACTTACCGGGACAGGGGGCGAAATGGCTACACCTTC.

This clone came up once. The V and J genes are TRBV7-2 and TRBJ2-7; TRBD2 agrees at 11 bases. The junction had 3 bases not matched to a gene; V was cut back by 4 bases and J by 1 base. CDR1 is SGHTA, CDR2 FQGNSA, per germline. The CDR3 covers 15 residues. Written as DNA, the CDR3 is TGTGCCAGCAGCTCGGGACTAGCGGTTTCCTACGAGCAGTACTTC. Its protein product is CASSSGLAVSYEQYF.

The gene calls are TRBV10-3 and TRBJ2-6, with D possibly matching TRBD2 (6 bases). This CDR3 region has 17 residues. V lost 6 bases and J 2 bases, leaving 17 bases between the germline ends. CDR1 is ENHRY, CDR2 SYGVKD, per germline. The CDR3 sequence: CAIREGFIGAGANVLTF. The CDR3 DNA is TGTGCCATCAGGGAGGGGTTTATAGGGGCTGGGGCCAACGTCCTGACTTTC.

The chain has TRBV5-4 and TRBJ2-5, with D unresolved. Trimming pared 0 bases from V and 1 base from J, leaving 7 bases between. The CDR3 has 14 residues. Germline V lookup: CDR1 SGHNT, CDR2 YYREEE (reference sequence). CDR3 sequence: CASSLAAAQETQYF. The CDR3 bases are TGTGCCAGCAGCTTGGCCGCAGCCCAAGAGACCCAGTACTTC.

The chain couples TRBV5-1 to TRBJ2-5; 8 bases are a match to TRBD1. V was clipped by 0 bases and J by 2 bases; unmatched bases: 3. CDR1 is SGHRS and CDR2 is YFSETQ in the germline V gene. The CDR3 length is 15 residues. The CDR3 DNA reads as TGCGCCAGCAGCTTGGCCCACAGGGGGCAAGAGACCCAGTACTTC. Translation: CASSLAHRGQETQYF.

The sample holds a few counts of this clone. CDR3 in DNA: TGTGCCAGCAGTCAGGGGGCAAGCTATGGCTACACCTTC. This codes for CASSQGASYGYTF. The chain employs TRBV6-5 and TRBJ1-2; 8 nucleotides align to TRBD1. The V gene end was trimmed by 5 bases and the J gene end by 4 bases; junction bases not matched to a gene: 3. The germline V gene has CDR1 MNHEY and CDR2 SVGAGI. The CDR3 length is 13 residues.